This T cell receptor (beta chain) was found in a study of T-cell memory formation after mild COVID-19. Germline values: CDR1 LGHNA, CDR2 YSLEER. V lost 0 bases and J lost 2, with 12 bases in between. CDR3 length: 16 amino acids. TCRdb called the 5' RACE reads again in MiXCR, with one record for every CDR3 protein. The table has about 110,000 distinct CDR3 sequences, roughly a sixth seen once. This clonotype was seen only a few times. Sequencing input: PBMCs or a T cell subset sorted from them (not recorded which). This sequence joins TRBV4-3 and TRBJ2-3; D possibly matches TRBD1 or TRBD2 (5 bases each). The clonotype was recovered from a man aged 18 to 29 who had mild COVID-19 (a few samples of this study predate the infection). Cell type and time point are not known. The DNA for the CDR3 is TGCGCCAGCAGCCAAGAAGTTCCGGGGCCCACAGATACGCAGTATTTT. It is translated as CASSQEVPGPTDTQYF.